Each of the 22 T cell receptor beta chains below was sequenced from the same sample in a study of EBV T-cell therapy then PD-1 blockade in nasopharyngeal carcinoma. Documented treatment: AdE1-LMPpoly-expanded autologous EBV-specific T-cell therapy followed by anti-PD-1 nivolumab. What these receptors recognize is not known. Clones were read by immunoSEQ multiplex PCR, and TCRdb kept only the in-frame ones, dropping some. The table shows about 20,000 clones, with approximately 80% occurring only once. This sample comprised CD8+ T cells from blood, obtained at day -245 from a patient whose treatment included autologous EBV-specific T cells and nivolumab. These receptors were collected from a man aged 35 to 55 with nasopharyngeal carcinoma.

This clone has just one count. The rearrangement uses TRBV7-8 and TRBJ1-4, with D perhaps matching TRBD1 (5 bases). Between the trimmed V and J ends, which lost 5 bases and 3 bases, there was a span of 22 bases. Germline CDR1 SGHVS, CDR2 FQNEAQ. This CDR3 is built from 18 residues. The CDR3 DNA reads as TGTGCCAGCAGCCGAGACGGGGCCCGCGGGGGAGCTAATGAAAAACTGTTTTTT. The encoded protein is CASSRDGARGGANEKLFF.

By its share, this clone is medium-sized. The genes are TRBV14 and TRBJ2-6, with 7 bases identical to TRBD1. The germline V gene has CDR1 SGHDN and CDR2 FVKESK. The CDR3 sequence is 18 residues long. V lost 5 bases to trimming and J lost 0 bases; unmatched junction nucleotides: 10. As DNA, the CDR3 is TGTGCCAGCAGCACCAAGGGGACAGACTACTCTGGGGCCAACGTCCTGACTTTC. This gives the protein CASSTKGTDYSGANVLTF. The whole variable domain, filled in from reference TRBV14 and TRBJ2-6, reads EAGVTQFPSHSVIEKGQTVTLRCDPISGHDNLYWYRRVMGKEIKFLLHFVKESKQDESGMPNNRFLAERTGGTYSTLKVQPAELEDSGVYFCASSTKGTDYSGANVLTFGAGSRLTVL.

The V call is TRBV6-2 or TRBV6-3, the J call TRBJ1-5, with unresolved D. The CDR3 extends over 15 amino acids. CDR1 and CDR2 (germline): MNHEY, SVGEGT. Trimming cost V 0 bases and J 3 bases, with 9 bases left between them. The CDR3 bases are TGTGCCAGCAGTTACTCAGCCAGATACAATCAGCCCCAGCATTTT. Protein sequence: CASSYSARYNQPQHF.

The chain has TRBV9 and TRBJ2-2, with unresolved D. Germline-derived CDR1 and CDR2 are SGDLS and YYNGEE. V was clipped by 4 bases and J by 1 base, with 5 bases between them. CDR3 size: 13 residues. The chain's CDR3 is CASSFMNTGELFF. In DNA form, the CDR3 reads TGTGCCAGCAGCTTTATGAACACCGGGGAGCTGTTTTTT.

V is TRBV5-1 and J is TRBJ1-2; D ambiguous. Germline V CDR1 and CDR2: SGHRS, YFSETQ. The length of the CDR3 is 13 residues. The V end was cut by 4 bases, the J end by 3 bases, with 10 bases between. The CDR3 loop reads CASSREDYYGYTF. CDR3 DNA: TGCGCCAGCAGCCGAGAGGACTACTATGGCTACACCTTC.

The V call is TRBV2, the J call TRBJ2-3, with unresolved D. This CDR3 is built from 15 residues. Trimming left V 2 bases short and J 5 bases short, with 14 bases between. CDR1 is SNHLY and CDR2 is FYNNEI in the germline V gene. The CDR3 coding sequence is TGTGCCAGCAGTGAATCCCCTGACGGGCTAGATACGCAGTATTTT. Translated: CASSESPDGLDTQYF.

CDR3 in DNA: TGTGCCAGCAGTTACTCCGGGGGTACCTACGAGCAGTACTTC. It yields the protein CASSYSGGTYEQYF. V usage is TRBV6-5 and J usage is TRBJ2-7, with TRBD2 as a possible D gene (6 bases). This CDR3 is 14 amino acids long. Germline CDR1 and CDR2: MNHEY and SVGAGI. V dropped 0 bases and J dropped 2 bases, with 8 bases sitting between them.

The chain employs TRBV2 and TRBJ2-1; D perhaps matches TRBD2 (7 bases). CDR3 length: 14 residues. The germline gives CDR1 SNHLY, CDR2 FYNNEI. Here the CDR3 reads CTDEGGGTRNEQFF. The CDR3 coding sequence is TGTACCGACGAGGGAGGGGGGACGCGGAATGAGCAGTTCTTC.

This chain uses TRBV6-1 with TRBJ1-1, with D maybe TRBD1 (5 bases). This CDR3 spans 11 amino acids. The V gene lost 3 bases and the J gene lost 9 bases, with 8 bases spanning the gap. Germline-derived CDR1 and CDR2 are MNHNS and SASEGT. CDR3 residues: CASSDRVKAFF. CDR3 DNA: TGTGCCAGCAGTGACAGGGTAAAAGCTTTCTTT.

This clone was seen once. The chain employs TRBV4-1 and TRBJ1-6; D perhaps matches TRBD1 (5 bases). Trimming left V 1 base short and J 10 bases short, with 14 bases between. Germline assignment: CDR1 MGHRA and CDR2 YSYEKL. This CDR3 is built from 15 residues. CDR3 DNA: TGCGCCAGCAGCCAAGCCTGGCGGGGACCCTCACCCCTCCACTTT. Amino acid sequence: CASSQAWRGPSPLHF.

In this sample, this clone turned up a few times. V gene TRBV6-2 or TRBV6-3 combines with J gene TRBJ2-7; 8 positions agree with TRBD2. Germline assignment: CDR1 MNHEY and CDR2 SVGEGT. CDR3 length: 15 residues. V gave up 0 bases and J gave up 2 bases; unmatched junction bases: 3. The CDR3 coding sequence is TGTGCCAGCAGTTACTCGGCGGGGGGCGCCTACGAGCAGTACTTC. It specifies CASSYSAGGAYEQYF.

CDR3 in amino acids: CASSYSDAETSGGGSYEQYF. DNA of the CDR3: TGTGCCAGCAGTTACTCGGACGCCGAGACTAGCGGGGGAGGCTCCTACGAGCAGTACTTC. The chain combines TRBV6-2 or TRBV6-3 with TRBJ2-7; 12 nucleotides align to TRBD2. Trimming removed 0 bases from V and 0 bases from J; junction bases left unmatched: 12. CDR1 and CDR2 (germline): MNHEY, SVGEGT. The CDR3 spans 20 residues.

This clone was observed once. The rearrangement links TRBV10-2 to TRBJ2-3; D gene unclear. CDR1 is WSHSY and CDR2 is SAAADI in the germline V gene. V was shortened by 0 bases and J by 1 base, with 8 bases between the two germline ends. CDR3 length equals 15 residues. DNA of the CDR3: TGCGCCAGCAGTGAGTCCTTTAGGGGCACAGATACGCAGTATTTT. Translated, it gives CASSESFRGTDTQYF.

The chain recombines TRBV5-6 with TRBJ1-2; no firm D call. Germline CDR1 is SGHDT and CDR2 is YYEEEE. The CDR3 spans 14 residues. Trimming pared 5 bases from V and 2 bases from J, leaving 13 bases between. Here the CDR3 DNA reads TGTGCCAGCAGTCTGGGGTTTCCCAACTATGGCTACACCTTC. It yields the protein CASSLGFPNYGYTF.

The chain links TRBV4-1 to TRBJ2-7; 7 bases are shared with TRBD1. In germline, CDR1 is MGHRA, CDR2 YSYEKL. The V and J ends lost 2 bases and 0 bases, in that order; junction bases with no gene match: 4. The CDR3 covers 15 residues. The DNA for the CDR3 is TGCGCCAGCAGCCAAATCCGGGACAGCTCCTACGAGCAGTACTTC. Protein: CASSQIRDSSYEQYF.

Judged by abundance, this clone is medium-sized (0.01 to 0.1%). V usage is TRBV4-3 and J usage is TRBJ1-1; D uncertain. CDR1 is LGHNA, CDR2 YSLEER, per germline. The CDR3 is made up of 11 amino acids. Between the trimmed V and J ends, which lost 10 bases and 5 bases, there was a span of 11 bases. DNA for the CDR3: TGCGCCACCGGTGGAGTAACTGAAGCTTTCTTT. Its protein is CATGGVTEAFF.

This clone was counted once. The V call is TRBV7-3, the J call TRBJ1-2; 7 bases line up with TRBD1. The CDR3 is 12 amino acids. Losses at the gene ends were 4 bases for V and 10 bases for J; bases not matched to a gene: 6. In germline, CDR1 is SGHTA, CDR2 FQGTGA. As DNA, the CDR3 is TGTGCCAGCAGCTCTTCAGGGGGGAACTACACCTTC. Encoded protein: CASSSSGGNYTF. The variable domain in full, with the rest retrieved from reference TRBV7-3 and TRBJ1-2, is GAGVSQTPSNKVTEKGKYVELRCDPISGHTALYWYRQSLGQGPEFLIYFQGTGAADDSGLPNDRFFAVRPEGSVSTLKIQRTERGDSAVYLCASSSSGGNYTFGSGTRLTVV.

The chain recombines TRBV4-1 with TRBJ2-3, with a tentative D call TRBD2 (6 bases). In germline, CDR1 is MGHRA, CDR2 YSYEKL. The CDR3 totals 15 residues. V was clipped by 1 base and J by 2 bases, with 10 bases between them. The CDR3 is CASSQVASVTDTQYF. The CDR3 nucleotides read TGCGCCAGCAGCCAAGTGGCTAGCGTCACAGATACGCAGTATTTT.

This clone occurred a few times. The genes are TRBV9 and TRBJ2-7, with TRBD2 identical over 8 bases. Germline CDR1 is SGDLS and CDR2 is YYNGEE. The CDR3 is 15 residues long. V shed 0 bases and J 0 bases; nucleotides not matched to a gene: 2. The CDR3 nucleotides are TGTGCCAGCAGCGTAGGTGGACTAGCCTCCTACGAGCAGTACTTC. As protein: CASSVGGLASYEQYF.

This chain links TRBV7-2 with TRBJ1-2; 8 positions match TRBD1. The CDR3 covers 15 residues. The V and J ends lost 4 bases and 2 bases, in that order; junction bases with no gene match: 6. Germline lookup yields CDR1 SGHTA and CDR2 FQGNSA. CDR3 bases: TGTGCCAGCAGCTCCGCAGGGGGCTCAAACTATGGCTACACCTTC. As protein: CASSSAGGSNYGYTF.

This sequence joins TRBV7-6 and TRBJ2-3; a possible D gene is TRBD1 (6 bases). The V gene lost 5 bases and the J gene lost 1 base, with 16 bases spanning the gap. The CDR3 length is 16 residues. The germline gives CDR1 SGHVS, CDR2 FNYEAQ. The CDR3 DNA follows: TGTGCCAGCAGCCCCGGGGTGGGGGCACGCACAGATACGCAGTATTTT. It translates to CASSPGVGARTDTQYF.

The CDR3 nucleotides are TGTGCCAGCAGCTCGCAGGACAGACCCAATGAGCAGTTCTTC. Its protein is CASSSQDRPNEQFF. The chain couples TRBV7-9 to TRBJ2-1; TRBD1 might be the D (6 bases). Germline CDR1 reads SEHNR; CDR2 reads FQNEAQ (reference sequence). Trimming shortened V by 4 bases and J by 6 bases, and 13 bases separated the two germline ends. CDR3 size: 14 residues. The full variable domain, rest sourced from reference TRBV7-9 and TRBJ2-1, is DTGVSQNPRHKITKRGQNVTFRCDPISEHNRLYWYRQTLGQGPEFLTYFQNEAQLEKSRLLSDRFSAERPKGSFSTLEIQRTEQGDSAMYLCASSSQDRPNEQFFGPGTRLTVL.